What follows are 25 T cell receptor beta chains derived from one specimen sequenced in a study of blood T cell repertoires in COVID-19. TCRdb keeps only in-frame clones here, not all; method: immunoSEQ multiplex PCR. The data contain about 250,000 clones, around 82% of them seen just once; the ten biggest clones take up 4.9%. Input material: peripheral blood. Receptor source: a woman over 75 with active or convalescent COVID-19.

The chain links TRBV14 to TRBJ2-1; possible D gene TRBD2, 6 bases. Looked up from germline, CDR1 is SGHDN and CDR2 is FVKESK. The CDR3 covers 17 residues. The V gene lost 3 bases and the J gene lost 0 bases, with 15 bases spanning the gap. The CDR3 sequence: CASSHRGTSRSYNEQFF. As DNA, the CDR3 is TGTGCCAGCAGCCACCGTGGGACTTCCCGCTCCTACAATGAGCAGTTCTTC.

The chain carries TRBV2 and TRBJ1-4, with D perhaps TRBD1 (5 bases). This CDR3 is built from 14 residues. V lost 2 bases, J lost 8 bases, and 12 bases lay in between. Germline V gene sequence: CDR1 SNHLY, CDR2 FYNNEI. This CDR3 reads CASSELTGGEKLFF. The DNA for the CDR3 is TGTGCCAGCAGTGAATTAACGGGGGGAGAAAAACTGTTTTTT.

The CDR3 loop is CASSPNRDTINYGYTF. The CDR3 DNA follows: TGTGCCAGCTCACCAAACCGGGACACGATAAATTATGGCTACACCTTC. The chain links TRBV18 to TRBJ1-2; possibly TRBD1 for D (6 bases). V lost 2 bases and J 5 bases, leaving 18 bases between the germline ends. This CDR3 is built from 16 residues. Germline CDR1 reads KGHSH; CDR2 reads LQKENI.

J is TRBJ2-3 and V is TRBV6-5; D uncertain. The CDR3 runs 14 residues. V lost 0 bases to trimming and J lost 2 bases, with 6 bases between them. CDR1 MNHEY and CDR2 SVGAGI come from the germline V gene. DNA of the CDR3: TGTGCCAGCAGTTACTCGTCTAACACAGATACGCAGTATTTT. Its protein product is CASSYSSNTDTQYF.

J is TRBJ2-7 and V is TRBV7-8; 11 bases are shared with TRBD2. The CDR3 has 15 amino acids. The V segment lost 5 bases and the J segment 3 bases; nucleotides outside the gene matches: 6. CDR1 and CDR2 from the germline V gene are SGHVS and FQNEAQ. The CDR3 loop is CASSLRLAGSYEQYF. CDR3 nucleotide sequence: TGTGCCAGCAGCCTCAGACTAGCGGGAAGCTACGAGCAGTACTTC.

V is TRBV4-2 and J is TRBJ2-2; TRBD1 aligns across 7 bases. After removal of 4 bases from V and 6 bases from J, the junction contained 14 bases not matched to a gene. The germline V gene encodes CDR1 LGHNA and CDR2 YNFKEQ. This CDR3 region has 17 residues. In DNA, the CDR3 is TGTGCCAGCAGCCCCACCGAGGACAGGTTGGGGGCCGGGGAGCTGTTTTTT. This codes for CASSPTEDRLGAGELFF.

The chain uses TRBV29-1 and TRBJ2-5; 7 positions match TRBD2. V was clipped by 8 bases and J by 2 bases; unmatched bases: 5. Germline V gene data show CDR1 as SQVTM and CDR2 as ANQGSEA. This CDR3 has 12 residues. CDR3 sequence reads: CSYSGGQETQYF. The CDR3 bases are TGCAGCTACTCGGGGGGTCAAGAGACCCAGTACTTC.

V is TRBV10-1 and J is TRBJ2-2; TRBD2 matches 13 bases. This CDR3 has 15 residues. From germline, CDR1 is WNHNN and CDR2 SYGVQD (reference sequence). After removal of 6 bases from V and 6 bases from J, the junction contained 4 bases not matched to a gene. The CDR3: CASSGLAGAAGELFF. The CDR3 nucleotides are TGCGCCAGCAGCGGACTAGCGGGAGCGGCCGGGGAGCTGTTTTTT.

The CDR3 region has the DNA TGCGCCAGCAGCCAACATCGGGACAGCTCCTACGAGCAGTACTTC. It yields the protein CASSQHRDSSYEQYF. The chain couples TRBV4-1 to TRBJ2-7; 7 nucleotides match TRBD1. CDR1 MGHRA and CDR2 YSYEKL come from the germline V gene. Unmatched junction bases numbered 4, after V lost 2 bases and J lost 0 bases. The CDR3 spans 15 residues.

The V call is TRBV18, the J call TRBJ1-6; D gene ambiguous. The V gene's germline CDR1 is KGHSH and CDR2 LQKENI. The CDR3 length is 13 residues. The V gene lost 3 bases and the J gene lost 8 bases, with 8 bases spanning the gap. CDR3 DNA: TGTGCCAGCTCACCGGCCGTTGATTCACCCCTCCACTTT. Translating it yields CASSPAVDSPLHF.

This chain uses TRBV5-4 with TRBJ2-5; tentatively, D is TRBD2 (5 bases). Germline loops: CDR1 SGHNT, CDR2 YYREEE (reference sequence). The CDR3 spans 14 residues. V dropped 4 bases and J dropped 3 bases, with 13 bases sitting between them. CDR3 coding DNA: TGTGCCAGCAGCCTTGCTAGCAACAAAGAGACCCAGTACTTC. Translating gives CASSLASNKETQYF.

This chain joins TRBV14 and TRBJ2-7; D not certain. CDR1 is SGHDN and CDR2 is FVKESK in the germline V gene. The CDR3 extends over 14 amino acids. V was pared by 5 bases and J by 0 bases, with 11 bases between. The CDR3 sequence is CASSARRSSYEQYF. The CDR3 DNA follows: TGTGCCAGCAGCGCACGGCGGTCCTCCTACGAGCAGTACTTC.

This chain uses TRBV3-1 (or the pseudogene TRBV3-2) with TRBJ2-1, with TRBD2 identical over 9 bases. CDR1 is LGHDT, CDR2 YNNKEL, per germline (reference sequence). The CDR3 loop spans 15 amino acids. V lost 4 bases and J lost 5; bases outside the gene matches: 6. The CDR3 nucleotides are TGTGCCAGCAGCCTGGGACTAGCATTCGACAATGAGCAGTTCTTC. This codes for CASSLGLAFDNEQFF.

The genes are TRBV28 and TRBJ1-5, with D possibly matching TRBD1 (6 bases). Trimming took off 5 bases at V and 6 bases at J, with 17 bases between the two ends. The CDR3 consists of 15 residues. Germline V gene sequence: CDR1 MDHEN, CDR2 SYDVKM. CDR3 bases: TGTGCCAGCAGTCCAGGGGCAAGGGTCGGTCAGCCCCAGCATTTT. Translated: CASSPGARVGQPQHF.

The chain couples TRBV5-1 to TRBJ2-1, with 8 positions matching TRBD2. The trim removed 1 base at V and 0 bases at J, leaving 3 bases unmatched. In germline, CDR1 is SGHRS, CDR2 YFSETQ. The CDR3 extends over 16 amino acids. CDR3 region: CASSLSGSFSYNEQFF. In DNA form, the CDR3 reads TGCGCCAGCAGCTTGAGCGGGAGTTTCTCCTACAATGAGCAGTTCTTC.

This clone was observed once. This chain uses TRBV15 with TRBJ2-2, with D unresolved. The CDR3 is 16 amino acids. Germline V gene lookup returns CDR1 LNHNV and CDR2 YYDKDF (reference sequence). Trimming pared 0 bases from V and 1 base from J, leaving 9 bases between. As DNA, the CDR3 is TGTGCCACCAGCAGAGAGGGCAGCTTGAACACCGGGGAGCTGTTTTTT. Protein product: CATSREGSLNTGELFF. Complete variable domain (other parts from reference TRBV15 and TRBJ2-2): DAMVIQNPRYQVTQFGKPVTLSCSQTLNHNVMYWYQQKSSQAPKLLFHYYDKDFNNEADTPDNFQSRRPNTSFCFLDIRSPGLGDTAMYLCATSREGSLNTGELFFGEGSRLTVL.

This clone was seen once. The V call is TRBV18, the J call TRBJ2-7, with TRBD1 identical over 9 bases. CDR1 KGHSH and CDR2 LQKENI come from the germline V gene. The CDR3 is 13 residues long. The trim removed 6 bases at V and 5 bases at J, leaving 5 bases unmatched. Written as DNA, the CDR3 is TGTGCCAGCTCCCCGGGACAGGGCGACGAGCAGTACTTC. It specifies CASSPGQGDEQYF.

This rearrangement joins TRBV2 to TRBJ2-7; TRBD1 matches at 8 bases. This CDR3 is built from 15 residues. J was trimmed by 4 bases and V by 6 bases; bases with no gene match: 11. Germline loops: CDR1 SNHLY, CDR2 FYNNEI. This chain's CDR3 is CASRVPGQVKYEQYF. CDR3 nucleotides: TGTGCCAGCAGGGTTCCGGGACAGGTAAAATACGAGCAGTACTTC. The full variable domain, rest sourced from reference TRBV2 and TRBJ2-7, is EPEVTQTPSHQVTQMGQEVILRCVPISNHLYFYWYRQILGQKVEFLVSFYNNEISEKSEIFDDQFSVERPDGSNFTLKIRSTKLEDSAMYFCASRVPGQVKYEQYFGPGTRLTVT.

The rearrangement joins TRBV6-1 to TRBJ2-3, with D possibly TRBD2 on 6 matching bases. This CDR3 contains 15 residues. V was clipped by 2 bases and J by 2 bases, with 11 bases between them. The germline CDR1 and CDR2 sequences are MNHNS and SASEGT. CDR3 amino acids: CASSEYGGTTDTQYF. The CDR3 DNA follows: TGTGCCAGCAGTGAATATGGGGGGACCACAGATACGCAGTATTTT.

This clone appeared a single time. Other DNA variants within this sample encode the same CDR3. CDR3: CASGWTANTGELFF. The CDR3 bases are TGTGCCAGCGGATGGACAGCGAACACCGGGGAGCTGTTTTTT. This rearrangement joins TRBV6-5 to TRBJ2-2, with D perhaps matching TRBD1 (6 bases). This CDR3 is built from 14 residues. V was cut by 8 bases and J by 0 bases, with 10 bases left in between. Germline lookup yields CDR1 MNHEY and CDR2 SVGAGI.

The chain is built from TRBV5-6 and TRBJ1-2; 7 bases are shared with TRBD1. The CDR3 is made up of 14 amino acids. Losses at the gene ends were 3 bases for V and 1 base for J; bases not matched to a gene: 3. Germline V gives CDR1 SGHDT, CDR2 YYEEEE. This CDR3 reads CASSWGQLNYGYTF. For the CDR3, the DNA is TGTGCCAGCAGCTGGGGACAGCTTAACTATGGCTACACCTTC.

The chain joins TRBV5-1 to TRBJ2-2, with TRBD1 matching over 7 bases. Germline CDR1 is SGHRS and CDR2 is YFSETQ. Trimming at V came to 3 bases and at J to 1 base, leaving 12 bases not matched to a gene. The CDR3 extends over 18 amino acids. As DNA, the CDR3 is TGCGCCAGCAGCTCAACAAGTACGGGACAGCTGAACACCGGGGAGCTGTTTTTT. Its protein product is CASSSTSTGQLNTGELFF. The entire variable domain, with the rest obtained from reference TRBV5-1 and TRBJ2-2, is as follows: KAGVTQTPRYLIKTRGQQVTLSCSPISGHRSVSWYQQTPGQGLQFLFEYFSETQRNKGNFPGRFSGRQFSNSRSEMNVSTLELGDSALYLCASSSTSTGQLNTGELFFGEGSRLTVL.

The chain joins TRBV12-3 or TRBV12-4 to TRBJ1-4; D is uncertain. This CDR3 contains 11 residues. The germline V and J ends were trimmed by 6 bases and 6 bases, with 5 bases remaining between them. In nucleotides, the CDR3 is TGTGCCAGCAGCAACTATGAAAAACTGTTTTTT. Amino acid sequence: CASSNYEKLFF.

The chain recombines TRBV5-4 with TRBJ2-1, with TRBD2 matching over 7 bases. J gave up 5 bases and V 7 bases, and 12 bases lay outside the gene matches. CDR3 length equals 15 residues. Germline CDR1 SGHNT, CDR2 YYREEE (reference sequence). This CDR3 is CASPMGEGRNNEQFF. Written as DNA, the CDR3 is TGTGCCAGCCCCATGGGGGAGGGCCGTAACAATGAGCAGTTCTTC.

The gene calls are TRBV4-2 and TRBJ2-7; 13 bases line up with TRBD2. The CDR3 loop spans 16 amino acids. Germline V gives CDR1 LGHNA, CDR2 YNFKEQ. The V segment lost 4 bases and the J segment 0 bases; nucleotides outside the gene matches: 3. In nucleotides, the CDR3 is TGTGCCAGCAGCCCGACTAGCGGGAGGAGCTCCTACGAGCAGTACTTC. Protein sequence: CASSPTSGRSSYEQYF.